Following are 2 T cell receptor beta chains from one sample sequenced in a study of CD8+ T cells in alopecia areata. Obtained from alopecia areata patients were lesional scalp punch biopsies along with peripheral blood. Investigators isolated RNA and reverse transcribed it into cDNA to act as the sequencing template. Repertoires were generated with immunoSEQ multiplex PCR, while TCRdb's copy carries only in-frame clones and drops some. The sample holds about 12,000 clones, 56% seen once. The specimen sequenced was skin. The receptor set was obtained from a human donor with alopecia areata.

V usage is TRBV5-1 and J usage is TRBJ2-3; D gene ambiguous. CDR3 length equals 15 residues. Germline lookup yields CDR1 SGHRS and CDR2 YFSETQ. V lost 0 bases to trimming and J lost 2 bases, with 10 bases between them. The CDR3 loop is CASSLDSGPTDTQYF. The CDR3 bases are TGCGCCAGCAGCTTGGATTCCGGGCCCACAGATACGCAGTATTTT.

J is TRBJ2-1 and V is TRBV18; no clear D gene. Germline V gene data show CDR1 as KGHSH and CDR2 as LQKENI. This CDR3 has 12 residues. V dropped 6 bases and J dropped 4 bases, with 7 bases sitting between them. CDR3: CASSYSYNEQFF. DNA for the CDR3: TGTGCCAGCTCGTACAGTTACAATGAGCAGTTCTTC.